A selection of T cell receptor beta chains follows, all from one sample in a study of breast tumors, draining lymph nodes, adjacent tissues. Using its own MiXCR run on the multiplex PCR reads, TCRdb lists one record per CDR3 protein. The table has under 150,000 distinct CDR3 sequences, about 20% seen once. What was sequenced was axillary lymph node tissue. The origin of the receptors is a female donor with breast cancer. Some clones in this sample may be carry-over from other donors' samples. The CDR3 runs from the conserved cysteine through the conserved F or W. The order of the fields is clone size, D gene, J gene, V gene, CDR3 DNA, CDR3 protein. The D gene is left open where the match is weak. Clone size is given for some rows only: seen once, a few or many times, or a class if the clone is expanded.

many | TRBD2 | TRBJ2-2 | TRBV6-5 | TGTGCCAGCAGCATAACTAGCGGGGCCACCGGGGAGCTGTTTTTT | CASSITSGATGELFF
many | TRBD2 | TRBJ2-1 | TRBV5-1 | TGCGCCAGCAGCTTGCCGGGACTAGGAGAGCAGTTCTTC | CASSLPGLGEQFF
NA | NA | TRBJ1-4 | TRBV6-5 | TGTGCCAGCAGTTACACCCAAGGGGGGCTTGTTAATGAAAAACTGTTTTTT | CASSYTQGGLVNEKLFF
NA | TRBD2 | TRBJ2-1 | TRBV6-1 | TGTGCCAGCAGTGAAGACGGACCAGCGGGGGATGAGCAGTTCTTC | CASSEDGPAGDEQFF
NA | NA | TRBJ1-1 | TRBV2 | TGTGCCAGCAGTGTAGAAGCGGGGAACACTGAAGCTTTCTTT | CASSVEAGNTEAFF
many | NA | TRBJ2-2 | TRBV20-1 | TGCAGTGCTCAGGGGTTCCAGATAGGAGGATGGGCTGGGGAGCTGTTTTTT | CSAQGFQIGGWAGELFF
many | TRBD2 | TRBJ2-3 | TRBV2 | TGTGCCAGCAGTGAATTGTCTAGCGGTAGCACAGATACGCAGTATTTT | CASSELSSGSTDTQYF
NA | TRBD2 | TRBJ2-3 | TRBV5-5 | TGTGCCAGCAGCCGCGGGACTAGCGGGGGAACAGATACGCAGTATTTT | CASSRGTSGGTDTQYF
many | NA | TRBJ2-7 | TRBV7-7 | TGTGCTAGCAGCTTAGGGACCGGTCCCTCCTACGAGCAGTACTTC | CASSLGTGPSYEQYF
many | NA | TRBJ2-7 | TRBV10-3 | TGTGCCATCAGTGAGTCTGGGGGGAACGAGCAGTACTTC | CAISESGGNEQYF
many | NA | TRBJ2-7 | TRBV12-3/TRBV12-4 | TGTGCCAGCAGTCGATCTTCACGGGGCATCTACGAGCAGTACTTC | CASSRSSRGIYEQYF
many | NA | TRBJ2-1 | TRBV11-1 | TGTGCCAGCAGCTTAAACCCACTCAATGAGCAGTTCTTC | CASSLNPLNEQFF
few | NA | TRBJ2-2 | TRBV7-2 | TGTGCCAGCAGCCTTGACGGCGGGACCGCCGGGGAGCTGTTTTTT | CASSLDGGTAGELFF
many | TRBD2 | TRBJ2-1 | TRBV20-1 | TGCAGTGGAACGAGCGGGAGGGCCATTTTCAATGAGCAGTTCTTC | CSGTSGRAIFNEQFF
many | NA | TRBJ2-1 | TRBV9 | TGTGCCAGCAGCGTAGTCGATAACAATGAGCAGTTCTTC | CASSVVDNNEQFF
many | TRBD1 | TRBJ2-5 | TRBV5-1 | TGCGCCAGCAGCCGGCGGACAGGGGGCATGGAGACCCAGTACTTC | CASSRRTGGMETQYF
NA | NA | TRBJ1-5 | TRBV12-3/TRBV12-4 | TGTGCCAGCAGGTCAGGGCAGTGGAATCAGCCCCAGCATTTT | CASRSGQWNQPQHF
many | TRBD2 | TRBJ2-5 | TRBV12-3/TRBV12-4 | TGTGCCAGCAGTTTGGAGATAGCGGGTCAAGAGACCCAGTACTTC | CASSLEIAGQETQYF
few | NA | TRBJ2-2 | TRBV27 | TGTGCCAGCAGACGGGGGAGCTGGGGCGGGGAGCTGTTTTTT | CASRRGSWGGELFF
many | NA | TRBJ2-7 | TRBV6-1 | TGTGCCAGCAGCCCGCCGAACCGACTACCCTACGAGCAGTACTTC | CASSPPNRLPYEQYF
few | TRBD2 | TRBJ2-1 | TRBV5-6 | TGTGCCAGCCCGCCAGGACTAGCGGGTAGGAGCTCCTACAATGAGCAGTTCTTC | CASPPGLAGRSSYNEQFF
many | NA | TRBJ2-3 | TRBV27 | TGTGCCAGCAATGGCCAGGGAATCGCAGATACGCAGTATTTT | CASNGQGIADTQYF
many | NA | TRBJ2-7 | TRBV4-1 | TGCGCCAGCAGCCAAGGTGGGAGCGGCTCCTACGAGCAGTACTTC | CASSQGGSGSYEQYF
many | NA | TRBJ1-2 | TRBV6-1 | TGTGCCAGCAGAGGGATCGGCTACACCTTC | CASRGIGYTF
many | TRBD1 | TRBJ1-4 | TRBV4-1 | TGCGCCAGCAGCCAAGACGACAGGGGAAAACTGTTTTTT | CASSQDDRGKLFF
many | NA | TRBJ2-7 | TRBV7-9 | TGTGCCAGCAGCGCGTCCGAGCAGTACTTC | CASSASEQYF
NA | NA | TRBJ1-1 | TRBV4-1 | TGCGCCAGCAGCCAAGATCTCGGGCAGGGGATGAAAGCTTTCTTT | CASSQDLGQGMKAFF
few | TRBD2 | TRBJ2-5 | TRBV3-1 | TGTGCCAGCAGCCCCGTCGGGGGAGGGCTCCAGAAGACCCAGTACTTC | CASSPVGGGLQKTQYF
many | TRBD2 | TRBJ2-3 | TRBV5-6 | TGTGCCAGCAGCTGGAGGACTAGCGGCACAGATACGCAGTATTTT | CASSWRTSGTDTQYF
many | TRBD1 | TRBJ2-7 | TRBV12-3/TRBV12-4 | TGTGCCAGCAGTACCGGGACAGGGCGGGAGCAGTACTTC | CASSTGTGREQYF
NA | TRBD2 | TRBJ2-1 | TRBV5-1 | TGCGCCAGCAAGTCATCTACCAGCGGCGGGGGTACTTACAATGAGCAGTTCTTC | CASKSSTSGGGTYNEQFF
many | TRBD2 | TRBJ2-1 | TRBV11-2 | TGTGCCAGCAGCCGACATACCCGGAGGGACTACAAGAGCTCCTACAATGAGCAGTTCTTC | CASSRHTRRDYKSSYNEQFF
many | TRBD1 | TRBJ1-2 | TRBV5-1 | TGCGCCAGCAGCTTGGGGGACAGGGGGCGAACTAACTATGGCTACACCTTC | CASSLGDRGRTNYGYTF
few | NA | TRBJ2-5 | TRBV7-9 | TGTGCCAGCAGCACCATTGGGGCCGAGACCCAGTACTTC | CASSTIGAETQYF
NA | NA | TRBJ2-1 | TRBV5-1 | TGCGCCAGCAGACCGACCGGGACACCCCCCTACAATGAGCAGTTCTTC | CASRPTGTPPYNEQFF
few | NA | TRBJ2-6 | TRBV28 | TGTGCCAGCAGTCACAGGGTGGAGAACTCTGGGGCCAACGTCCTGACTTTC | CASSHRVENSGANVLTF
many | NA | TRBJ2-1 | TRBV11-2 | TGTGCCAGCAGCTCGCAACTAGCTTCCAATGAGCAGTTCTTC | CASSSQLASNEQFF
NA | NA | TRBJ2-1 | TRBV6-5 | TGTGCCAGCAGTTATAAGGGCAGCTCCTACAATGAGCAGTTCTTC | CASSYKGSSYNEQFF
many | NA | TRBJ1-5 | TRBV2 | TGTGCCATCCTCCCTGGGGAGTATAGCAATCAGCCCCAGCATTTT | CAILPGEYSNQPQHF
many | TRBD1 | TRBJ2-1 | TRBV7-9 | TGTGCCAGCAGCTCAACAGGGGGCCTCAAGGGCTCCTACAATGAGCAGTTCTTC | CASSSTGGLKGSYNEQFF
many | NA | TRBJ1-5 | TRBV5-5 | TGTGCCAGCAGCCTCAGGGCTGAAAGCAATCAGCCCCAGCATTTT | CASSLRAESNQPQHF